This passage covers 25 T cell receptor beta chains from one sample sequenced in a study of cytomegalovirus exposure and HLA in healthy donors. Produced via immunoSEQ multiplex PCR; TCRdb's table is partial and in-frame only. Of tens of thousands of clones listed, 80% to 90% are singletons. What was sequenced was PBMCs. These TCRs come from a woman aged 18 to 35 in good health and CMV-seropositive.

The chain carries TRBV19 and TRBJ1-1; 8 nucleotides match TRBD1. Germline values: CDR1 LNHDA, CDR2 SQIVND (reference sequence). CDR3 length: 14 residues. The V segment lost 5 bases and the J segment 4 bases; nucleotides outside the gene matches: 6. The CDR3 coding sequence is TGTGCCAGTAGTTTACAGGGGGTAGGCACTGAAGCTTTCTTT. Translated: CASSLQGVGTEAFF.

This chain uses TRBV18 with TRBJ1-2, with 7 bases aligning to TRBD1. Germline V gene sequence: CDR1 KGHSH, CDR2 LQKENI. With V trimmed by 5 bases and J by 2 bases, 5 bases remained unmatched. The CDR3 is 14 amino acids. CDR3 sequence reads: CASSGTEENYGYTF. The CDR3 DNA is TGTGCCAGCTCAGGGACAGAAGAAAACTATGGCTACACCTTC.

This clone was seen a single time. The V and J genes are TRBV2 and TRBJ1-1, with D uncertain. Looked up from germline, CDR1 is SNHLY and CDR2 is FYNNEI. V shed 8 bases and J shed 4 bases, with 17 bases lying between them. The CDR3 runs 14 residues. The CDR3 reads CASLIETTRTEAFF. In DNA form, the CDR3 reads TGTGCCAGCCTGATCGAGACAACTCGCACTGAAGCTTTCTTT.

The chain employs TRBV7-3 and TRBJ1-3; 7 bases agree with TRBD1. Per germline, CDR1 SGHTA and CDR2 FQGTGA. V lost 4 bases and J lost 11; bases outside the gene matches: 11. CDR3 size: 14 residues. CDR3: CASSSHYRGVSIYF. CDR3 DNA: TGTGCCAGCAGCTCGCACTACAGGGGAGTCTCCATATATTTT.

This chain uses TRBV6-1 with TRBJ2-1; 10 bases fit TRBD1. The CDR3 contains 17 residues. Trimming removed 6 bases from V and 4 bases from J; junction bases left unmatched: 12. Per germline, CDR1 MNHNS and CDR2 SASEGT. The CDR3 here is CASSELTGGYLYNEQFF. In nucleotides, the CDR3 is TGTGCCAGCAGCGAATTGACAGGGGGCTATTTATACAATGAGCAGTTCTTC.

This chain joins TRBV4-3 and TRBJ1-4; 7 nucleotides agree with TRBD1. Trimming removed 1 base from V and 8 bases from J; junction bases left unmatched: 7. CDR1 is LGHNA, CDR2 YSLEER, per germline. CDR3 length equals 15 residues. CDR3 nucleotide sequence: TGCGCCAGCAGCCAAGGGACAGGTCTTGTCGAAAAACTGTTTTTT. The encoded protein is CASSQGTGLVEKLFF.

A single count supports this clone. The chain has TRBV4-2 and TRBJ2-7; weak D call: TRBD2 (5 bases). CDR3 size: 14 residues. Trimming removed 3 bases at V and 5 bases at J, with 14 bases between. Per germline, CDR1 LGHNA and CDR2 YNFKEQ. The CDR3 DNA is TGTGCCAGCAGCCATCCAGAGGGCTCGAACGAGCAGTACTTC. Its translation is CASSHPEGSNEQYF.

The chain combines TRBV7-9 with TRBJ1-3, with D hard to call. Germline V lookup: CDR1 SEHNR, CDR2 FQNEAQ (reference sequence). CDR3 length: 17 amino acids. V lost 7 bases to trimming and J lost 2 bases, with 21 bases between them. CDR3: CASTLKGAQEAGNTIYF. The CDR3 DNA is TGTGCCAGCACCCTAAAGGGAGCTCAGGAGGCTGGAAACACCATATATTTT.

The chain uses TRBV5-4 and TRBJ2-5; TRBD1 aligns across 7 bases. The end of the DNA is better explained by TRBJ2-7, so the J call may be wrong. Germline CDR1 and CDR2: SGHNT and YYREEE (reference sequence). The CDR3 extends over 13 amino acids. The CDR3 is CASSSQGTYEQYF. CDR3 coding DNA: TGTGCCAGCAGCTCACAGGGGACCTACGAGCAGTACTTC.

The rearrangement uses TRBV11-1 and TRBJ2-1; possible D gene TRBD1, 5 bases. Germline V CDR1 and CDR2: SGHAT, FQDESV (reference sequence). The CDR3 extends over 13 amino acids. Trimming took off 10 bases at V and 4 bases at J, with 14 bases between the two ends. The CDR3 bases are TGTGCCAACAGGCTCAGGGCTTACAATGAGCAGTTCTTC. Translating gives CANRLRAYNEQFF.

The chain is built from TRBV9 and TRBJ1-3, with unresolved D. Germline assignment: CDR1 SGDLS and CDR2 YYNGEE. The CDR3 is 15 residues long. The V and J ends lost 0 bases and 0 bases respectively, with 7 bases between them. DNA for the CDR3: TGTGCCAGCAGCGTAGGGCTTTCCTCTGGAAACACCATATATTTT. As protein: CASSVGLSSGNTIYF.

The chain links TRBV6-1 to TRBJ2-6; the D is unclear. Trimming took 1 base from V and 0 from J, leaving 4 bases between them. Germline assignment: CDR1 MNHNS and CDR2 SASEGT. The CDR3 contains 15 residues. Here the CDR3 reads CASSEVASGANVLTF. The CDR3 DNA follows: TGTGCCAGCAGTGAAGTGGCCTCTGGGGCCAACGTCCTGACTTTC.

The rearrangement joins TRBV4-2 to TRBJ2-1; 9 bases map to TRBD2. Losses at the gene ends were 2 bases for V and 3 bases for J; bases not matched to a gene: 14. CDR3 length equals 19 residues. CDR1 LGHNA and CDR2 YNFKEQ come from the germline V gene. The CDR3 DNA reads TGTGCCAGCAGCCAATCGGTCGGCGGGGGGGCCTCGGTCTACAATGAGCAGTTCTTC. This encodes CASSQSVGGGASVYNEQFF.

This chain's CDR3 is CASSSGQSTEAFF. CDR3 nucleotide sequence: TGTGCCAGCAGCTCCGGACAGAGTACTGAAGCTTTCTTT. The chain employs TRBV5-5 and TRBJ1-1; D might be TRBD1 (6 bases). The V end lost 3 bases, the J end lost 5 bases, and 11 bases lay between the germline ends. Germline CDR1 and CDR2: SGHKS and YYEKEE (reference sequence). This CDR3 is built from 13 residues.

The gene calls are TRBV9 and TRBJ1-1; possible D gene TRBD1, 5 bases. The CDR3 has 14 residues. Trimming removed 3 bases from V and 2 bases from J, with 11 bases in between. The germline gives CDR1 SGDLS, CDR2 YYNGEE. Written as DNA, the CDR3 is TGTGCCAGCAGCGGGGGGGTTATAAACACTGAAGCTTTCTTT. Translated: CASSGGVINTEAFF.

The chain employs TRBV5-1 and TRBJ2-7, with D perhaps TRBD2 (5 bases). Germline V gene data show CDR1 as SGHRS and CDR2 as YFSETQ. Trimming shortened V by 2 bases and J by 3 bases, and 6 bases separated the two germline ends. The CDR3 has 12 residues. The CDR3 DNA reads as TGCGCCAGCAGCTTCGGGAACTACGAGCAGTACTTC. Amino acid sequence: CASSFGNYEQYF.

The chain couples TRBV28 to TRBJ1-5; D possibly corresponds to TRBD1 (6 bases). Germline assignment: CDR1 MDHEN and CDR2 SYDVKM. The CDR3 has 15 residues. The ends were cut back, 3 bases at V and 3 bases at J, with 12 bases in the middle. CDR3 bases: TGTGCCAGCAGTTTTAGGCAGGGGAACAATCAGCCCCAGCATTTT. Amino acid sequence: CASSFRQGNNQPQHF.

The chain joins TRBV9 to TRBJ2-7; TRBD1 matches at 10 bases. CDR1 is SGDLS and CDR2 is YYNGEE in the germline V gene. This CDR3 spans 18 amino acids. The V segment lost 4 bases and the J segment 7 bases; nucleotides outside the gene matches: 20. The DNA of the CDR3 is TGTGCCAGCAGCCACCCGAAAACCACGGGACAGGGGATGGCTGAGCAGTACTTC. Translating it yields CASSHPKTTGQGMAEQYF.

The chain employs TRBV6-1 and TRBJ2-7; unclear D gene. Trimming shortened V by 6 bases and J by 9 bases, and 15 bases separated the two germline ends. Per germline, CDR1 MNHNS and CDR2 SASEGT. CDR3 length equals 12 residues. CDR3: CASSAANTGQYF. CDR3 in DNA: TGTGCCAGCAGCGCCGCGAATACTGGGCAGTACTTC.

The chain recombines TRBV11-2 with TRBJ2-7; tentatively, D is TRBD1 (6 bases). Germline assignment: CDR1 SGHAT and CDR2 FQNNGV. This CDR3 has 14 amino acids. With 5 bases removed from V and 2 bases from J, the gap between germline ends came to 13 bases. CDR3 nucleotides: TGTGCCAGCAGCCCAAGGGGGTTTGCCTACGAGCAGTACTTC. This gives the protein CASSPRGFAYEQYF.

The V call is TRBV6-5, the J call TRBJ1-4; D call uncertain. V lost 6 bases, J lost 10 bases, and 15 bases lay in between. The germline V gene has CDR1 MNHEY and CDR2 SVGAGI. This CDR3 has 13 residues. CDR3 nucleotide sequence: TGTGCCAGCAGATTGGGCGGGCCAGGAAAACTGTTTTTT. Protein product: CASRLGGPGKLFF.

The rearrangement joins TRBV7-9 to TRBJ2-1; 9 nucleotides line up with TRBD2. The V segment lost 4 bases and the J segment 3 bases; nucleotides outside the gene matches: 13. The CDR3 has 18 amino acids. CDR1 is SEHNR, CDR2 FQNEAQ, per germline (reference sequence). CDR3 region: CASSSRTPSGRIYNEQFF. The CDR3 DNA is TGTGCCAGCAGCTCTCGGACACCGAGCGGGAGGATCTACAATGAGCAGTTCTTC.

This chain joins TRBV7-2 and TRBJ2-2; 7 nucleotides agree with TRBD2. V lost 5 bases, J lost 7 bases, and 7 bases stayed unmatched. CDR1 and CDR2 from the germline V gene are SGHTA and FQGNSA. This CDR3 spans 14 amino acids. CDR3 residues: CASSNQAGNGELFF. The CDR3 DNA reads as TGTGCCAGCAGCAACCAAGCGGGGAACGGGGAGCTGTTTTTT.

This CDR3 reads CASSIGTGDTGELFF. The DNA for the CDR3 is TGTGCCAGTAGTATAGGGACAGGGGATACCGGGGAGCTGTTTTTT. The rearrangement joins TRBV19 to TRBJ2-2, with 9 positions matching TRBD1. This CDR3 has 15 amino acids. The J segment lost 5 bases and the V segment lost 1 base, leaving 2 bases of the junction unmatched. Germline V gives CDR1 LNHDA, CDR2 SQIVND (reference sequence).

V and J are TRBV27 and TRBJ2-3; 7 nucleotides align to TRBD2. Germline CDR1 is MNHEY and CDR2 is SMNVEV (reference sequence). V shed 0 bases and J 0 bases; nucleotides not matched to a gene: 3. The CDR3 loop spans 16 amino acids. The CDR3 DNA is TGTGCCAGCAGTTTATCCTCCGGGGGGAGCACAGATACGCAGTATTTT. It encodes CASSLSSGGSTDTQYF.